The rows below give T cell receptor beta chains drawn from one sample of a study of cytomegalovirus exposure and HLA in healthy donors. The protocol was immunoSEQ multiplex PCR, while the TCRdb copy is restricted to in-frame clones and leaves out a portion. The table records some 150,000 clones, around 85% of them present only once. Sequenced sample: PBMCs. These TCRs come from a woman aged 30 to 39 in good health and CMV-seronegative. Each CDR3 is given with its conserved first and last residue. Fields, in order: clone size, D gene, CDR3 length, V gene, J gene, CDR3 DNA, CDR3 protein. D genes are given only for firm matches. Some rows mark clone size as missing; the rest say once, few, many or name a class of expanded clone.

clone size: -; D gene: TRBD1; CDR3 length: 16; V gene: TRBV7-2; J gene: TRBJ2-2; CDR3 DNA: TGTGCCAGCAGCCTTACAGGGGGAATTAACACCGGGGAGCTGTTTTTT; CDR3 protein: CASSLTGGINTGELFF
clone size: -; D gene: TRBD2; CDR3 length: 15; V gene: TRBV5-4; J gene: TRBJ2-7; CDR3 DNA: TGTGCCAGCAGCTTGTTCACTAGCGGGGTGGGCGAGCAGTACTTC; CDR3 protein: CASSLFTSGVGEQYF
clone size: -; D gene: -; CDR3 length: 16; V gene: TRBV4-1; J gene: TRBJ1-6; CDR3 DNA: TGCGCCAGCAGCCAGGAAAAAGAATGGAGGGTCTCACCCCTCCACTTT; CDR3 protein: CASSQEKEWRVSPLHF
clone size: -; D gene: TRBD1; CDR3 length: 15; V gene: TRBV25-1; J gene: TRBJ2-7; CDR3 DNA: TGTGCCAGCAGGGGAGGAGGGACAGGAGCCTACGAGCAGTACTTC; CDR3 protein: CASRGGGTGAYEQYF
clone size: -; D gene: -; CDR3 length: 13; V gene: TRBV30; J gene: TRBJ2-1; CDR3 DNA: TGTGCCTGGAGTGTAGAGGGCCGGAATGAGCAGTTCTTC; CDR3 protein: CAWSVEGRNEQFF
clone size: -; D gene: -; CDR3 length: 15; V gene: TRBV5-1; J gene: TRBJ1-2; CDR3 DNA: TGCGCCAGCAGCTTGGATCGGGTTCAGCTTAGCGGCTACACCTTC; CDR3 protein: CASSLDRVQLSGYTF
clone size: -; D gene: -; CDR3 length: 17; V gene: TRBV18; J gene: TRBJ1-1; CDR3 DNA: TGTGCCAGCTCACGTTCTAGGCAGGAGCAAGGAGGAACTGAAGCTTTCTTT; CDR3 protein: CASSRSRQEQGGTEAFF
clone size: -; D gene: -; CDR3 length: 15; V gene: TRBV10-3; J gene: TRBJ2-1; CDR3 DNA: TGTGCCATCAGTGACCCGGGACACTCCTACAATGAGCAGTTCTTC; CDR3 protein: CAISDPGHSYNEQFF
clone size: -; D gene: TRBD1; CDR3 length: 15; V gene: TRBV30; J gene: TRBJ1-2; CDR3 DNA: TGTGCCTGGAGGATACAGGGGATCCGTGCCTATGGCTACACCTTC; CDR3 protein: CAWRIQGIRAYGYTF
clone size: -; D gene: TRBD1; CDR3 length: 14; V gene: TRBV5-5; J gene: TRBJ1-2; CDR3 DNA: TGTGCCAGCAGCTTGGGGCAGGGGGGCTATGGCTACACCTTC; CDR3 protein: CASSLGQGGYGYTF
clone size: -; D gene: -; CDR3 length: 12; V gene: TRBV29-1; J gene: TRBJ2-5; CDR3 DNA: TGCAGCGCCTCCGGGGAGGCAAAGACCCAGTACTTC; CDR3 protein: CSASGEAKTQYF
clone size: -; D gene: -; CDR3 length: 15; V gene: TRBV11-2; J gene: TRBJ1-4; CDR3 DNA: TGTGCCAGCAGCCGGGACTCCACCACACGGGAAAAACTGTTTTTT; CDR3 protein: CASSRDSTTREKLFF
clone size: once; D gene: -; CDR3 length: 14; V gene: TRBV11-1; J gene: TRBJ2-7; CDR3 DNA: TGTGCCAGCAGCCGTCTTGAGGGCTCCTACGAGCAGTACTTC; CDR3 protein: CASSRLEGSYEQYF
clone size: -; D gene: -; CDR3 length: 15; V gene: TRBV30; J gene: TRBJ2-2; CDR3 DNA: TGTGCCTGGAGTGGCCGGGAGCCGAACACCGGGGAGCTGTTTTTT; CDR3 protein: CAWSGREPNTGELFF
clone size: -; D gene: -; CDR3 length: 14; V gene: TRBV19; J gene: TRBJ2-7; CDR3 DNA: TGTGCCAGTAGACCGGGACATTCCTCCTACGAGCAGTACTTC; CDR3 protein: CASRPGHSSYEQYF
clone size: -; D gene: TRBD1; CDR3 length: 15; V gene: TRBV7-8; J gene: TRBJ1-1; CDR3 DNA: TGTGCCAGCAGCTTCCTACAGGGGTGGAACACTGAAGCTTTCTTT; CDR3 protein: CASSFLQGWNTEAFF
clone size: -; D gene: TRBD2; CDR3 length: 15; V gene: TRBV11-2; J gene: TRBJ2-7; CDR3 DNA: TGTGCCAGCAGCGTCGGACTAGCGGGGCCCTACGAGCAGTACTTC; CDR3 protein: CASSVGLAGPYEQYF
clone size: -; D gene: -; CDR3 length: 15; V gene: TRBV19; J gene: TRBJ2-7; CDR3 DNA: TGTGCCAGTAGTATGAGACACGACCTTACCTACGAGCAGTACTTC; CDR3 protein: CASSMRHDLTYEQYF
clone size: few; D gene: TRBD1; CDR3 length: 13; V gene: TRBV4-3; J gene: TRBJ2-7; CDR3 DNA: TGCGCCAGCAGCCAACGACAGGGTTCCGAGCAGTACTTC; CDR3 protein: CASSQRQGSEQYF
clone size: -; D gene: -; CDR3 length: 12; V gene: TRBV7-9; J gene: TRBJ1-2; CDR3 DNA: TGTGCCAGCAGCCTAGACATATATGGCTACACCTTC; CDR3 protein: CASSLDIYGYTF
clone size: few; D gene: TRBD1; CDR3 length: 15; V gene: TRBV6-1; J gene: TRBJ2-3; CDR3 DNA: TGTGCCAGCAGCACGGACAGGGGGCCGTCGGATACGCAGTATTTT; CDR3 protein: CASSTDRGPSDTQYF
clone size: -; D gene: TRBD1; CDR3 length: 15; V gene: TRBV23-1; J gene: TRBJ2-7; CDR3 DNA: TGCGCCAGCAGTCCTAACCGGGACAGGGGTTGGGAGCAGTACTTC; CDR3 protein: CASSPNRDRGWEQYF
clone size: once; D gene: TRBD1; CDR3 length: 16; V gene: TRBV2; J gene: TRBJ2-7; CDR3 DNA: TGTGCCAGCTCCGATCGGACAGGGGGCTCATCCTACGAGCAGTACTTC; CDR3 protein: CASSDRTGGSSYEQYF
clone size: -; D gene: -; CDR3 length: 18; V gene: TRBV5-1; J gene: TRBJ2-4; CDR3 DNA: TGCGCCAGCAGCAGGACCGCGCCGTCGGGATTAGCCAAAAACATTCAGTACTTC; CDR3 protein: CASSRTAPSGLAKNIQYF
clone size: -; D gene: -; CDR3 length: 12; V gene: TRBV5-4; J gene: TRBJ2-6; CDR3 DNA: TGTGCCAGCAGCTTGGGAGGCAACGTCCTGACTTTC; CDR3 protein: CASSLGGNVLTF
clone size: -; D gene: -; CDR3 length: 15; V gene: TRBV7-3; J gene: TRBJ2-1; CDR3 DNA: TGTGCCAGCAGCTTAGGGGCTCGACTCGGGAATGAGCAGTTCTTC; CDR3 protein: CASSLGARLGNEQFF